The 6 T cell receptor beta chains below were found in one sample sequenced in a study of T cells after yellow fever vaccination. In TCRdb, the 5' RACE reads were re-called with MiXCR into one record per CDR3 protein. Among around 400,000 distinct CDR3 sequences listed, around 10% were seen once. The source material was PBMCs, sampled on the day of the first yellow fever vaccination. The receptors stem from a man aged 18-30 years who received the YFV17D yellow fever vaccine.

This clonotype was recorded a few times. The rearrangement uses TRBV2 and TRBJ2-2, with D maybe TRBD1 (5 bases). The germline V and J ends were trimmed by 4 bases and 7 bases, with 19 bases remaining between them. CDR3 length: 16 amino acids. Germline V gene sequence: CDR1 SNHLY, CDR2 FYNNEI. CDR3 nucleotide sequence: TGTGCCAGCAGTGGTTTGGCAGGGATTTGGAGCGGGGAGCTGTTTTTT. This encodes CASSGLAGIWSGELFF.

With respect to this clonotype: This sequence may be a read error, since a much larger clone differs from it by one base. V gene TRBV5-1 combines with J gene TRBJ2-3; TRBD1 might be the D (6 bases). The germline gives CDR1 SGHRS, CDR2 YFSETQ. The CDR3 totals 15 residues. Trimming left V 0 bases short and J 2 bases short, with 10 bases between. This CDR3 is CASSLGPGDTDTQYF. DNA of the CDR3: TGCGCCAGCAGCTTGGGGCCAGGGGACACAGATACGCAGTATTTT.

This clonotype was observed a single time. CDR3 DNA: TGTGCCAGCAGCCCTCAGACTAGCGGGGGGGCAGCTGGGGCCAACGTCCTGACTTTC. This encodes CASSPQTSGGAAGANVLTF. The rearrangement uses TRBV11-2 and TRBJ2-6; 14 bases map to TRBD2. From germline, CDR1 is SGHAT and CDR2 FQNNGV. The CDR3 consists of 19 residues. V shed 5 bases and J 2 bases; nucleotides not matched to a gene: 8.

This clonotype has only one observation. The chain joins TRBV6-1 to TRBJ1-2; D unclear. The CDR3 length is 16 residues. Germline V gives CDR1 MNHNS, CDR2 SASEGT. V lost 5 bases and J 5 bases, leaving 21 bases between the germline ends. The CDR3 region has the DNA TGTGCCAGCAGTCCCTTGCTGGGCCGGGCTTGGTATGGCTACACCTTC. Translated: CASSPLLGRAWYGYTF.

The chain has TRBV6-2 or TRBV6-3 and TRBJ2-7, with D perhaps matching TRBD2 (5 bases). The V gene's germline CDR1 is MNHEY and CDR2 SVGEGT. V lost 2 bases, J lost 2 bases, and 10 bases lay in between. The CDR3 is 14 residues long. CDR3 sequence (DNA): TGTGCCAGCAGTTACGCGGACGGGACCTACGAGCAGTACGTC. Amino acids: CASSYADGTYEQYV.

The chain recombines TRBV4-1 with TRBJ1-4; D might be TRBD1 (6 bases). This CDR3 comprises 15 residues. Germline V gives CDR1 MGHRA, CDR2 YSYEKL. V dropped 7 bases and J dropped 8 bases, with 20 bases sitting between them. The CDR3 DNA follows: TGCGCCAGCACCGGGAGCGGGGGGCCTTCCGAAAAACTGTTTTTT. This encodes CASTGSGGPSEKLFF.